The clone carrying this T cell receptor beta chain was counted a few times. Total RNA extraction produced at least 6 micrograms (per sample) for the study. CDR1 and CDR2 from the germline V gene are MNHEY and SMNVEV (reference sequence). Trimming removed 3 bases from V and 10 bases from J, with 13 bases in between. The CDR3 spans 14 residues. The authors ran a second PCR of about 6 to 11 cycles using a sample-barcoded 5' primer and a J-beta primer mix. TCRdb independently ran MiXCR on the 5' RACE reads; one entry per CDR3 protein. The sample includes fewer than 2,000,000 distinct CDR3 sequences, roughly 32% seen only once; the top ten take 10% to 12%. These data come from a study of blood T cells in healthy people across ages.

The clonotype comes from a woman aged 25 to 39 in good health. Sequencing was done on a sample of blood. The chain joins TRBV27 to TRBJ1-6; D is perhaps TRBD1 (5 bases). The CDR3 nucleotides are TGTGCCAGCAGTTTTGGGGCAGGGAGGTCACCCCTCCACTTT. Amino acid sequence: CASSFGAGRSPLHF.